This passage covers 5 T cell receptor beta chains from one sample sequenced in a study of T cell repertoires in cytomegalovirus infection. Each CDR3 protein is one row after TCRdb ran MiXCR on the reads. The sample includes 400,000 or so distinct CDR3 sequences, 15% to 20% seen only once; the top ten take approximately 10%. Sequencing was carried out using PBMCs. These receptors were collected from a human donor in good health (CMV status not recorded). Some clones in this sample may be carry-over from other donors' samples.

This clonotype was seen a few times. V and J are TRBV20-1 and TRBJ2-5; 7 bases are a match to TRBD1. The CDR3 contains 13 residues. Germline-derived CDR1 and CDR2 are DFQATT and SNEGSKA (reference sequence). CDR3 coding DNA: TGCAGGAAGGGACAGATACGGCAAGAGACCCAGTACTTC. Protein sequence: CRKGQIRQETQYF.

V is TRBV29-1 and J is TRBJ2-5; a weak D match, TRBD2 (6 bases). The CDR3 totals 15 residues. Trimming shortened V by 3 bases and J by 4 bases, and 18 bases separated the two germline ends. Germline values: CDR1 SQVTM, CDR2 ANQGSEA. The CDR3 reads CSVEVPPGVGETQYF. In nucleotides, the CDR3 is TGCAGCGTTGAGGTGCCTCCGGGAGTTGGAGAGACCCAGTACTTC.

This clonotype was seen many times. This rearrangement joins TRBV7-8 to TRBJ2-5, with D perhaps TRBD2 (6 bases). This CDR3 spans 15 amino acids. The germline gives CDR1 SGHVS, CDR2 FQNEAQ. V dropped 10 bases and J dropped 1 base, with 19 bases sitting between them. The CDR3 DNA is TGTGCCACTTACCTAGGGCGGGGAATCCAAGAGACCCAGTACTTC. Translation gives CATYLGRGIQETQYF.

This clonotype has a handful of counts. The J gene is TRBJ2-2, the V gene TRBV11-2, with D unclear. The CDR3 is 15 residues long. V shed 8 bases and J shed 2 bases, with 15 bases lying between them. Germline lookup yields CDR1 SGHAT and CDR2 FQNNGV. The CDR3 protein is CASGNSGLNTGELFF. CDR3 sequence (DNA): TGTGCCAGCGGTAATTCTGGGCTCAACACCGGGGAGCTGTTTTTT.

V and J are TRBV2 and TRBJ2-1; D gene unclear. Germline V gives CDR1 SNHLY, CDR2 FYNNEI. The CDR3 has 14 residues. V was cut by 5 bases and J by 2 bases, with 10 bases left in between. CDR3 sequence: CASSLGLTYNEQFF. DNA for the CDR3: TGTGCCAGCAGTCTCGGGCTGACCTACAATGAGCAGTTCTTC.